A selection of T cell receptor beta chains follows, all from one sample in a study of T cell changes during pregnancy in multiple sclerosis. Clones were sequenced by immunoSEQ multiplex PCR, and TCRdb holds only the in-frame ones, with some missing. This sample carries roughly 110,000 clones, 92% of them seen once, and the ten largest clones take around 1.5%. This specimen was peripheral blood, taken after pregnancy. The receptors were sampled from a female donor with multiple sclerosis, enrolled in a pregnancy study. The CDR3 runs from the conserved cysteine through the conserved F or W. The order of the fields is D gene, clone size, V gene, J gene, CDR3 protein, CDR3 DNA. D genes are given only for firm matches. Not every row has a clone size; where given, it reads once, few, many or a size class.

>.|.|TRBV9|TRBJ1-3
CASSAESPGYSGNTIYF
TGTGCCAGCAGCGCCGAATCTCCCGGGTACTCTGGAAACACCATATATTTT
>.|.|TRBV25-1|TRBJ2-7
CASSESGRTEYYEQYF
TGTGCCAGCAGTGAATCAGGCCGGACAGAGTACTACGAGCAGTACTTC
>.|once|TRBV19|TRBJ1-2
CATQKDTTYGYTF
TGTGCCACCCAAAAAGACACCACTTATGGCTACACCTTC
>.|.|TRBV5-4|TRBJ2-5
CASSGTGKGETQYF
TGTGCCAGCAGCGGTACAGGGAAAGGAGAGACCCAGTACTTC
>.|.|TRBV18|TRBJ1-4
CASSPRQGNEKLFF
TGTGCCAGCTCACCGAGGCAGGGAAATGAAAAACTGTTTTTT
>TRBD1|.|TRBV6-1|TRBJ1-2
CASSEDRVSYGYTF
TGTGCCAGCAGTGAGGACAGGGTATCCTATGGCTACACCTTC
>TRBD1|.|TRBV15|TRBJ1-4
CATSRDRGQGSEKLFF
TGTGCCACCAGCAGAGATAGAGGACAGGGGTCTGAAAAACTGTTTTTT
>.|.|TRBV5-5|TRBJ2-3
CASSLEGADTQYF
TGTGCCAGCAGCTTGGAGGGAGCAGATACGCAGTATTTT
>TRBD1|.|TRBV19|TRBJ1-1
CASSSSGGTEAFF
TGTGCCAGTAGTTCCTCAGGGGGTACTGAAGCTTTCTTT
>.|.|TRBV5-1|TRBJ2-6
CASSLAEPISSGANVLTF
TGCGCCAGCAGCTTAGCGGAACCCATCAGCTCTGGGGCCAACGTCCTGACTTTC
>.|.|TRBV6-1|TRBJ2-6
CASSEPAGLPSGANVLTF
TGTGCCAGCAGTGAGCCGGCGGGGTTGCCCTCTGGGGCCAACGTCCTGACTTTC
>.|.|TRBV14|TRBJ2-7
CASSQETSPYEQYF
TGTGCCAGCAGCCAAGAAACATCCCCCTACGAGCAGTACTTC
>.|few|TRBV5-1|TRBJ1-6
CASSLDSNSPLHF
TGCGCCAGCAGCTTGGACTCCAATTCACCCCTCCACTTT
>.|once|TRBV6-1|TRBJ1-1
CASSVGRGVTEAFF
TGTGCCAGCAGTGTCGGCAGGGGTGTCACTGAAGCTTTCTTT
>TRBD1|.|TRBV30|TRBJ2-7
CAWTRDRAYEQYF
TGTGCCTGGACTCGGGACAGAGCCTACGAGCAGTACTTC
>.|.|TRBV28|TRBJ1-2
CASTSGGRKSYGYTF
TGTGCCAGCACTTCGGGGGGCAGAAAAAGCTATGGCTACACCTTC
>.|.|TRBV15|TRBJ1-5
CATSRDGGGWVQPQHF
TGTGCCACCAGCAGAGATGGGGGGGGCTGGGTTCAGCCCCAGCATTTT
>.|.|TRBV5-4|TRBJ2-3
CASSRLAIEADTQYF
TGTGCCAGCAGCCGTCTGGCTATAGAGGCAGATACGCAGTATTTT
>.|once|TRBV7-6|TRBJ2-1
CASSLLREPNEQFF
TGTGCCAGCAGCTTACTCCGGGAACCCAATGAGCAGTTCTTC
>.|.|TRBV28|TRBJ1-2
CASSSSGGWANYGYTF
TGTGCCAGCAGTTCATCCGGGGGGTGGGCTAACTATGGCTACACCTTC
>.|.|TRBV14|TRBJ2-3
CASSTSLAYTDTQYF
TGTGCCAGCTCTACTAGCCTGGCTTACACAGATACGCAGTATTTT
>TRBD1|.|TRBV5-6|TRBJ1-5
CASSLGTGGMQPQHF
TGTGCCAGCAGCTTGGGGACAGGGGGCATGCAGCCCCAGCATTTT